This entry lists 13 T cell receptor beta chains sequenced from one sample in a study of blood T cell repertoires in COVID-19. The method was immunoSEQ multiplex PCR; TCRdb's version includes in-frame clones alone and lacks a portion of them. Of approximately 150,000 clones in the sample, 86% were seen once. Specimen: peripheral blood. These TCRs come from a woman aged 70 to 79 with acute or convalescent COVID-19.

The chain joins TRBV4-2 to TRBJ1-2, with unresolved D. The germline V gene encodes CDR1 LGHNA and CDR2 YNFKEQ. The V and J ends lost 1 base and 10 bases respectively, with 16 bases between them. The CDR3 contains 14 residues. CDR3 loop: CASSQGDTLSDYTF. The CDR3 DNA is TGTGCCAGCAGCCAAGGAGACACCCTTTCGGACTACACCTTC.

V is TRBV5-1 and J is TRBJ2-6, with D tentatively TRBD2 (5 bases). Per germline, CDR1 SGHRS and CDR2 YFSETQ. There are 15 residues in the CDR3. With 4 bases removed from V and 1 base from J, the gap between germline ends came to 9 bases. The CDR3 DNA is TGCGCCAGCAGCGCGCGGACTTCTGGGGCCAACGTCCTGACTTTC. The encoded protein is CASSARTSGANVLTF.

This clone was seen just once. The CDR3 nucleotides are TGTGCCAGTAGTCCGACCCGGGCAGGGTATCAGCCCCAGCATTTT. This gives the protein CASSPTRAGYQPQHF. The V call is TRBV19, the J call TRBJ1-5, with D possibly TRBD1 on 5 matching bases. Looked up from germline, CDR1 is LNHDA and CDR2 is SQIVND (reference sequence). Trimming removed 5 bases at V and 5 bases at J, with 16 bases between. The CDR3 has 15 residues.

CDR3: CASRPTSGRYNEQFF. In DNA, the CDR3 is TGTGCCAGCAGACCTACTAGCGGGAGGTACAATGAGCAGTTCTTC. The V and J genes are TRBV28 and TRBJ2-1; TRBD2 matches at 12 bases. The CDR3 loop spans 15 amino acids. V gave up 6 bases and J gave up 4 bases; unmatched junction bases: 4. Germline CDR1 reads MDHEN; CDR2 reads SYDVKM.

This chain uses TRBV6-2 or TRBV6-3 with TRBJ1-5; 8 bases are shared with TRBD1. The CDR3 runs 16 residues. With 6 bases clipped from V and 1 base from J, the junction kept 8 bases outside the gene matches. Germline V gene lookup returns CDR1 MNHEY and CDR2 SVGEGT. CDR3 in DNA: TGTGCCAGCAGCAGGAAGACAGGGGCCAGCAATCAGCCCCAGCATTTT. Protein: CASSRKTGASNQPQHF.

This clone occurred a few times. V gene TRBV18 combines with J gene TRBJ1-3; D gene uncertain. Trimming removed 2 bases at V and 2 bases at J, with 13 bases between. The CDR3 runs to 16 residues. Per the germline V gene, CDR1 is KGHSH and CDR2 is LQKENI. This CDR3 is CASSPSRPSTGNTIYF. The CDR3 DNA sequence: TGTGCCAGCTCACCATCGAGGCCGTCTACTGGAAACACCATATATTTT.

This clone has just one count. The chain recombines TRBV7-2 with TRBJ2-1; possibly TRBD2 for D (7 bases). Deletions cut 0 bases from V and 2 bases from J, with 11 bases between. The CDR3 totals 16 residues. Germline V gene lookup returns CDR1 SGHTA and CDR2 FQGNSA. Here the CDR3 reads CASSLAPGGAYNEQFF. CDR3 nucleotides: TGTGCCAGCAGCTTAGCGCCGGGGGGCGCCTACAATGAGCAGTTCTTC.

The rearrangement uses TRBV19 and TRBJ2-1, with 16 bases identical to TRBD2. V lost 4 bases, J lost 7 bases, and 1 base stayed unmatched. The CDR3 consists of 15 residues. Per germline, CDR1 LNHDA and CDR2 SQIVND (reference sequence). The CDR3 protein is CASSKGLAGGNEQFF. In DNA form, the CDR3 reads TGTGCCAGTAGTAAGGGACTAGCGGGAGGGAATGAGCAGTTCTTC.

The chain carries TRBV7-9 and TRBJ2-4; D remains ambiguous. CDR1 is SEHNR, CDR2 FQNEAQ, per germline (reference sequence). Between the trimmed V and J ends, which lost 2 bases and 2 bases, there was a span of 7 bases. This CDR3 has 14 residues. The CDR3 region is CASSLPGPKNIQYF. DNA for the CDR3: TGTGCCAGCAGCTTACCGGGTCCCAAAAACATTCAGTACTTC.

The chain combines TRBV30 with TRBJ1-4; 7 positions agree with TRBD1. V shed 2 bases, J shed 11 bases, and the junction held 8 bases outside the gene matches. Germline CDR1 is GTSNPN and CDR2 is SVGIG (reference sequence). The CDR3 runs to 13 residues. DNA for the CDR3: TGTGCCTGGAGTACAACCGTGACAGGGAAACTGTTTTTT. Translation: CAWSTTVTGKLFF.

This rearrangement joins TRBV14 to TRBJ1-1; no firm D call. Trimming removed 6 bases from V and 2 bases from J, with 13 bases in between. Germline CDR1 SGHDN, CDR2 FVKESK. This CDR3 has 14 residues. In DNA form, the CDR3 reads TGTGCCAGCAGGACTTTGGAGGGAAACACTGAAGCTTTCTTT. Translating gives CASRTLEGNTEAFF.

This chain uses TRBV28 with TRBJ2-1; D is perhaps TRBD1 (7 bases). This CDR3 has 15 amino acids. Germline assignment: CDR1 MDHEN and CDR2 SYDVKM. V was shortened by 3 bases and J by 4 bases, with 13 bases between the two germline ends. The CDR3: CASSFGQGGYNEQFF. The DNA for the CDR3 is TGTGCCAGCAGTTTCGGGCAGGGGGGTTACAATGAGCAGTTCTTC.

The CDR3 region is CASSIAGGTTYNEQFF. Here the CDR3 DNA reads TGTGCCAGTAGTATAGCCGGGGGTACAACCTACAATGAGCAGTTCTTC. The rearrangement links TRBV19 to TRBJ2-1; TRBD2 might be the D (6 bases). V was pared by 1 base and J by 2 bases, with 12 bases between. The CDR3 is 16 residues long. Germline assignment: CDR1 LNHDA and CDR2 SQIVND (reference sequence).